These T cell receptor beta chains were read from a single sample in a study of T cell responses to AZD1222 COVID-19 vaccine. Clones were read by immunoSEQ multiplex PCR, and TCRdb kept only the in-frame ones, dropping some. This sample has approximately 190,000 clones, with roughly 92% found just once. Material: peripheral blood, obtained on day 0 of AZD1222 vaccination. The receptors shown here come from an adult in good health. The CDR3 runs from the conserved cysteine through the conserved F or W. Each record gives: CDR3 DNA, CDR3 protein, J gene, D gene, clone size, V gene. D genes are given only for firm matches. Some rows mark clone size as missing; the rest say once, few, many or name a class of expanded clone.

TGTGCCTGGAGTGCACGAACTATCACCGGGGAGCTGTTTTTT | CAWSARTITGELFF | TRBJ2-2 | . | . | TRBV30
TGTGCCAGCAGTACGGGGTGGAACTATGGCTACACCTTC | CASSTGWNYGYTF | TRBJ1-2 | . | . | TRBV6-2/TRBV6-3
TGCGCCAGCAGCGTAGCAGGGGCTGATCAGCCCCAGCATTTT | CASSVAGADQPQHF | TRBJ1-5 | . | . | TRBV5-1
TGCGCCAGCAGCTTGGGCCAGGGTGCGGCCGGGGAGCTGTTTTTT | CASSLGQGAAGELFF | TRBJ2-2 | . | . | TRBV5-1
TGTGCCAGCTCCCCCCTCCCGGGACAAAACTCTGGAAACACCATATATTTT | CASSPLPGQNSGNTIYF | TRBJ1-3 | . | . | TRBV18
TGTGCCACCAGTGATCTCTCGATGGGGGGCTACACCTTC | CATSDLSMGGYTF | TRBJ1-2 | . | . | TRBV24-1
TGTGCCAGCAGTGATGTAATCCGCTCTGGAAACACCATATATTTT | CASSDVIRSGNTIYF | TRBJ1-3 | . | . | TRBV6-1
TGTGCCAGTAGTACCCGACCGACAGTACCGGGATCCGAAAAACTGTTTTTT | CASSTRPTVPGSEKLFF | TRBJ1-4 | . | . | TRBV19
TGTGCCAGCAGTTCGGTAGAGAACTATGGCTACACCTTC | CASSSVENYGYTF | TRBJ1-2 | . | . | TRBV28
TGTGCCAGCAGCCGAGGGGAGGGGAGCTCCTACAATGAGCAGTTCTTC | CASSRGEGSSYNEQFF | TRBJ2-1 | TRBD2 | . | TRBV7-8
TGTGCCAGCAGTGCTTGGGACAGGGGGACGGGAGAGACCCAGTACTTC | CASSAWDRGTGETQYF | TRBJ2-5 | TRBD1 | . | TRBV6-1
TGTGCCTGGAGTGTTCAGGGGGACACTGAAGCTTTCTTT | CAWSVQGDTEAFF | TRBJ1-1 | TRBD1 | once | TRBV30
TGTGCTAGTGGCCCAGGACAGACCGAGGAAGGCTACACCTTC | CASGPGQTEEGYTF | TRBJ1-2 | . | . | TRBV12-5
TGTGCCAGCAGTGGCCGGGACTACTCCTACAATGAGCAGTTCTTC | CASSGRDYSYNEQFF | TRBJ2-1 | TRBD2 | few | TRBV25-1
TGTGCCAGCAGTGAGGGACAGGGTCTTCTCGAGCAGTACTTC | CASSEGQGLLEQYF | TRBJ2-7 | TRBD1 | . | TRBV25-1
TGTGCCAGCAGTCCCAGGGGCGGGACGAGCTCCTATAATTCACCCCTCCACTTT | CASSPRGGTSSYNSPLHF | TRBJ1-6 | . | . | TRBV6-6
TGCGCCAGCAGCCTGAGCGGTGCGAGCTACGAGCAGTACTTC | CASSLSGASYEQYF | TRBJ2-7 | . | . | TRBV5-1
TGTGCCAGCAGCTCCCGCGAGGGGATCCAAGAGACCCAGTACTTC | CASSSREGIQETQYF | TRBJ2-5 | . | . | TRBV5-4
TGTGCCAGTAGTATTAGGGGCAGGTCCAGTCAGCCCCAGCATTTT | CASSIRGRSSQPQHF | TRBJ1-5 | . | . | TRBV19
TGCGCCAGCAGCGGGGGGCCAAACTATGGCTACACCTTC | CASSGGPNYGYTF | TRBJ1-2 | . | . | TRBV5-1
TGTGCCAGCAGTTTTCGGATCTGGGGGATCGCCTATGGCTACACCTTC | CASSFRIWGIAYGYTF | TRBJ1-2 | . | . | TRBV6-2/TRBV6-3
TGTGCCAGCAGTGAATTGATGCAGGCGAAGGGGCAGTTCTTC | CASSELMQAKGQFF | TRBJ2-1 | . | . | TRBV25-1
TGCGCCAGCAGCTCGGGACAGGGGGTCGCTGGCTACACCTTC | CASSSGQGVAGYTF | TRBJ1-2 | TRBD1 | . | TRBV5-1
TGTGCCAGCAGTCCCCAGCCTCTCACCGGGACAGTAAACACCGGGGAGCTATTTTTT | CASSPQPLTGTVNTGELFF | TRBJ2-2 | TRBD1 | . | TRBV6-6
TGTGCCAGCAGTTACCCTTCTGGGGGGTTAAACACCGGGGAGCTGTTTTTT | CASSYPSGGLNTGELFF | TRBJ2-2 | . | . | TRBV6-2/TRBV6-3
TGTGCCAGCAGTCAGGGACAGGGATTGGGGCAGTACTTC | CASSQGQGLGQYF | TRBJ2-7 | TRBD1 | . | TRBV28
TGTGCCAGCTCACCGGGGAACATTCAGTACTTC | CASSPGNIQYF | TRBJ2-4 | . | . | TRBV18
TGTGCCACCAGGGGAGGAGGAACCGATTCCTACAATGAGCAGTTCTTC | CATRGGGTDSYNEQFF | TRBJ2-1 | . | . | TRBV24-1
TGTGCCAGCAGCGTAGCTTTGGCGGGGGGAGGCGATACGCAGTATTTT | CASSVALAGGGDTQYF | TRBJ2-3 | TRBD2 | . | TRBV9
TGTGCCAGTCGAAACTCTGGGGCCAACGTCCTGACTTTC | CASRNSGANVLTF | TRBJ2-6 | . | . | TRBV5-4
TGTGCCAGCAGCGTAGGGAGCCTCGGCAATCAGCCCCAGCATTTT | CASSVGSLGNQPQHF | TRBJ1-5 | . | . | TRBV9
TGTGCCAGCAGCGTGAGGCCCGCAACTAATGAAAAACTGTTTTTT | CASSVRPATNEKLFF | TRBJ1-4 | . | . | TRBV9
TGTGCCAGCAGCTACGGGAGCTTCCAAGAGACCCAGTACTTC | CASSYGSFQETQYF | TRBJ2-5 | . | . | TRBV11-2
TGTGCCAGCAGTGGGTACAGGGCCGAGGCGACCCAGTACTTC | CASSGYRAEATQYF | TRBJ2-5 | . | . | TRBV2
TGCGCCAGCTGGGGGGAGGAATCCTACGAGCAGTACTTC | CASWGEESYEQYF | TRBJ2-7 | . | . | TRBV5-1
TGTGCCAGCAGCTTAGGGGGGCCCGGGAACACTGAAGCTTTCTTT | CASSLGGPGNTEAFF | TRBJ1-1 | . | . | TRBV11-3
TGTGCCAGCAGTGATCCCGGGACAGGGGATCAGCCCCAGCATTTT | CASSDPGTGDQPQHF | TRBJ1-5 | TRBD1 | . | TRBV25-1
TGTGCCAGTAACGGGGCACTACAAGAGACCCAGTACTTC | CASNGALQETQYF | TRBJ2-5 | . | . | TRBV6-5
TGTGCCAGCAGTTTATCGAATTTCCAGGGGGCGATTTATGGCTACACCTTC | CASSLSNFQGAIYGYTF | TRBJ1-2 | TRBD1 | . | TRBV27
TGTGCCAGCAGTGGGGGACAGGGGGGATTCAATGAGCAGTTCTTC | CASSGGQGGFNEQFF | TRBJ2-1 | TRBD1 | . | TRBV28
TGTGCCAGTACCCAGCAGGGGGCCGCTGAAGCTTTCTTT | CASTQQGAAEAFF | TRBJ1-1 | TRBD1 | . | TRBV19
TGTGCCACCGTGTCGGCAAACACCATATATTTT | CATVSANTIYF | TRBJ1-3 | . | . | TRBV6-5
TGTGCCAGCAGTTCAGGGGGCGGTGAGCAGTTCTTC | CASSSGGGEQFF | TRBJ2-1 | TRBD1 | . | TRBV12-3/TRBV12-4
TGCAGTGCTAGTTCCATAGCGCGGGGGGAGGGGACCCAGTACTTC | CSASSIARGEGTQYF | TRBJ2-5 | TRBD2 | . | TRBV20-1
TGTGCCAGCAGCCAAGTTTGGGGGGTTTTCCGGACCATATATTTT | CASSQVWGVFRTIYF | TRBJ1-3 | . | . | TRBV3-1/TRBV3-2